These 14 T cell receptor beta chains were sequenced from one sample in a study of radiation and T cells in renal cell carcinoma. Data came from immunoSEQ multiplex PCR; TCRdb stores just in-frame clones and leaves some out. This repertoire shows 50,000 to 75,000 clones, around 80% found once; its top ten account for 7.3%. Time point indicated: baseline pretreatment blood. Stated treatment: 15 Gy SBRT to primary tumor, nephrectomy 4 weeks later. The specimen was blood, collected from a patient whose treatment included radiotherapy and nephrectomy. The receptors derive from a man between 60 and 75 years old with renal cell carcinoma.

The CDR3 DNA reads as TGTGCCATCAGTGAGTCGGATCAGATTGGGCAGCCCCAGCATTTT. The encoded protein is CAISESDQIGQPQHF. The genes are TRBV10-3 and TRBJ1-5; D unclear. The CDR3 is made up of 15 amino acids. Deletions cut 0 bases from V and 7 bases from J, with 13 bases between. CDR1 and CDR2 (germline): ENHRY, SYGVKD.

This clone has only a few counts. V and J are TRBV19 and TRBJ2-7; TRBD2 matches 13 bases. The CDR3 sequence is 15 residues long. Germline CDR1 reads LNHDA; CDR2 reads SQIVND (reference sequence). V was clipped by 5 bases and J by 6 bases; unmatched bases: 7. CDR3 sequence (DNA): TGTGCCAGTAGTCAGGGGACTAGCGGGAAAAGCGAGCAGTACGTC. Translating it yields CASSQGTSGKSEQYV.

The V call is TRBV2, the J call TRBJ1-1; D gene ambiguous. With 2 bases removed from V and 4 bases from J, the gap between germline ends came to 11 bases. This CDR3 has 14 amino acids. From germline, CDR1 is SNHLY and CDR2 FYNNEI. CDR3 sequence (DNA): TGTGCCAGCAGTGAATTTGGCCAGATCACTGAAGCTTTCTTT. It translates to CASSEFGQITEAFF.

This sequence joins TRBV7-3 and TRBJ2-1; 8 nucleotides line up with TRBD2. Germline V gene lookup returns CDR1 SGHTA and CDR2 FQGTGA. The CDR3 loop spans 15 amino acids. The V segment lost 5 bases and the J segment 1 base; nucleotides outside the gene matches: 4. As DNA, the CDR3 is TGTGCCAGCAGCGATAGCGGGACTTCCTACAATGAGCAGTTCTTC. This encodes CASSDSGTSYNEQFF.

This clone was seen only once. The chain combines TRBV20-1 with TRBJ2-5; D gene unclear. This CDR3 spans 11 amino acids. Germline V gene lookup returns CDR1 DFQATT and CDR2 SNEGSKA (reference sequence). V lost 5 bases and J 0 bases, leaving 4 bases between the germline ends. CDR3 DNA: TGCAGTGCTGTGGACCAAGAGACCCAGTACTTC. Its translation is CSAVDQETQYF.

This clone has just a few counts. The J gene is TRBJ1-1, the V gene TRBV19; the match to TRBD1 covers 7 bases. The V gene end was trimmed by 5 bases and the J gene end by 1 base; junction bases not matched to a gene: 4. The germline V gene has CDR1 LNHDA and CDR2 SQIVND (reference sequence). This CDR3 has 14 residues. CDR3 sequence: CASSGGTANTEAFF. As DNA, the CDR3 is TGTGCCAGTAGTGGGGGGACAGCGAACACTGAAGCTTTCTTT.

V is TRBV11-2 and J is TRBJ2-5; D unresolved. CDR3 length equals 12 residues. V was trimmed by 3 bases and J by 1 base, leaving 3 bases between them. Per germline, CDR1 SGHAT and CDR2 FQNNGV. The CDR3 coding sequence is TGTGCCAGCAGCTTTTCCCAAGAGACCCAGTACTTC. Its translation is CASSFSQETQYF. Using reference TRBV11-2 and TRBJ2-5 for the parts outside the CDR3, the full variable domain is EAGVAQSPRYKIIEKRQSVAFWCNPISGHATLYWYQQILGQGPKLLIQFQNNGVVDDSQLPKDRFSAERLKGVDSTLKIQPAKLEDSAVYLCASSFSQETQYFGPGTRLLVL.

V is TRBV14 and J is TRBJ1-2, with D perhaps TRBD1 (6 bases). From germline, CDR1 is SGHDN and CDR2 FVKESK. Trimming cost V 3 bases and J 0 bases, with 14 bases left between them. The CDR3 is 16 residues long. CDR3 sequence (DNA): TGTGCCAGCAGCCAGGGCACAGGGAGGCCTAACTATGGCTACACCTTC. Translation gives CASSQGTGRPNYGYTF.

The chain uses TRBV5-1 and TRBJ1-1; TRBD1 agrees at 9 bases. CDR3 length: 16 amino acids. Germline assignment: CDR1 SGHRS and CDR2 YFSETQ. The V segment lost 4 bases and the J segment 0 bases; nucleotides outside the gene matches: 7. CDR3 amino acids: CASSPGQGNMNTEAFF. The CDR3 DNA reads as TGCGCCAGCAGCCCAGGACAGGGGAACATGAACACTGAAGCTTTCTTT.

V and J are TRBV27 and TRBJ1-2; D is undetermined. Trimming pared 4 bases from V and 3 bases from J, leaving 12 bases between. The length of the CDR3 is 14 residues. Looked up from germline, CDR1 is MNHEY and CDR2 is SMNVEV (reference sequence). CDR3 DNA: TGTGCCAGCAGTTCCCGCCCAGCGCACTATGGCTACACCTTC. Its protein is CASSSRPAHYGYTF.

The genes are TRBV28 and TRBJ2-5; D call uncertain. CDR1 MDHEN and CDR2 SYDVKM come from the germline V gene. CDR3 length equals 12 residues. Between the trimmed V and J ends, which lost 8 bases and 5 bases, there was a span of 12 bases. CDR3 bases: TGTGCCAGCGCCCCGTTCCCGGAGACCCAGTACTTC. Amino acid sequence: CASAPFPETQYF.

The chain recombines TRBV6-5 with TRBJ1-1; D remains unclear. The CDR3 sequence is 14 residues long. The V and J ends lost 4 bases and 1 base respectively, with 10 bases between them. Per germline, CDR1 MNHEY and CDR2 SVGAGI. CDR3 loop: CASSSVAGNTEAFF. CDR3 DNA: TGTGCCAGCAGTTCTGTGGCGGGGAACACTGAAGCTTTCTTT.

V usage is TRBV5-4 and J usage is TRBJ2-3, with D possibly TRBD1 on 6 matching bases. CDR1 SGHNT and CDR2 YYREEE come from the germline V gene (reference sequence). V was trimmed by 4 bases and J by 2 bases, leaving 14 bases between them. CDR3 length equals 15 residues. CDR3 coding DNA: TGTGCCAGCAGCCCTAGGACAGAGTTCACAGATACGCAGTATTTT. Its protein product is CASSPRTEFTDTQYF. The complete variable domain, with remaining parts taken from reference TRBV5-4 and TRBJ2-3, reads ETGVTQSPTHLIKTRGQQVTLRCSSQSGHNTVSWYQQALGQGPQFIFQYYREEENGRGNFPPRFSGLQFPNYSSELNVNALELDDSALYLCASSPRTEFTDTQYFGPGTRLTVL.

The rearrangement links TRBV2 to TRBJ1-4; D is perhaps TRBD1 (5 bases). The germline CDR1 and CDR2 sequences are SNHLY and FYNNEI. The CDR3 spans 15 residues. Trimming cost V 7 bases and J 5 bases, with 17 bases left between them. The CDR3 DNA follows: TGTGCCAGCAAGTTGGCGGACATCTCGAATGAAAAACTGTTTTTT. This translates into CASKLADISNEKLFF. The variable domain in full, with the rest retrieved from reference TRBV2 and TRBJ1-4, is EPEVTQTPSHQVTQMGQEVILRCVPISNHLYFYWYRQILGQKVEFLVSFYNNEISEKSEIFDDQFSVERPDGSNFTLKIRSTKLEDSAMYFCASKLADISNEKLFFGSGTQLSVL.